The rows below give T cell receptor beta chains drawn from one sample of a study of shared clonotypes between healthy human individuals. Data came from immunoSEQ multiplex PCR; TCRdb stores just in-frame clones and leaves some out. The sample includes around 1.6 million clones, approximately 98% of them seen just once. Input material: naive CD4+ T cells sorted from blood. The receptors were sampled from a man aged 30 to 45 in good health. Each CDR3 is given with its conserved first and last residue. Fields, in order: clone size, D gene, V gene, CDR3 length, J gene, CDR3 protein, CDR3 DNA. A D gene is named only where the DNA matches it firmly. Clone sizes are given selectively: once, few, many, or a class where the clone is expanded.

>.|.|TRBV19|12|TRBJ2-7
CASSFQGGEQYF
TGTGCCAGTAGTTTTCAGGGAGGTGAGCAGTACTTC
>.|TRBD1|TRBV27|16|TRBJ2-7
CASSRFGAGGIYEQYF
TGTGCCAGCAGTCGATTCGGGGCAGGGGGTATCTACGAGCAGTACTTC
>.|.|TRBV7-8|14|TRBJ2-7
CASGAGASPAEQYF
TGTGCCAGCGGTGCCGGGGCCTCTCCGGCCGAGCAGTACTTC
>.|TRBD2|TRBV20-1|11|TRBJ2-7
CSASGGRQQYF
TGCAGTGCTTCCGGCGGGAGACAGCAGTACTTC
>.|.|TRBV6-5|15|TRBJ2-7
CASSYGGGLRGEQYF
TGTGCCAGCAGTTACGGGGGGGGCCTCCGGGGCGAGCAGTACTTC
>.|TRBD2|TRBV2|15|TRBJ2-1
CASSASGSSYNEQFF
TGTGCCAGCAGCGCTAGCGGGAGCTCCTACAATGAGCAGTTCTTC
>.|TRBD2|TRBV7-9|18|TRBJ2-3
CASSPTGTSGRASDTQYF
TGTGCCAGCAGCCCTACCGGGACTAGCGGGAGGGCCTCAGATACGCAGTATTTT
>.|TRBD1|TRBV10-2|17|TRBJ2-7
CASSETFRTGARYEQYF
TGCGCCAGCAGTGAGACCTTCCGGACAGGGGCAAGGTACGAGCAGTACTTC
>.|.|TRBV29-1|12|TRBJ2-3
CSVRVGTDTQYF
TGCAGCGTTCGAGTAGGCACAGATACGCAGTATTTT
>once|.|TRBV5-1|15|TRBJ2-3
CASSLSGTSADTQYF
TGCGCCAGCAGCTTATCCGGTACTTCTGCAGATACGCAGTATTTT
>.|.|TRBV7-2|16|TRBJ1-1
CASSTGQLRRNTEAFF
TGTGCCAGCAGCACGGGACAACTCCGAAGGAACACTGAAGCTTTCTTT
>.|TRBD2|TRBV15|12|TRBJ2-2
CATSLGRGELFF
TGTGCCACCAGCCTCGGGAGGGGTGAGCTGTTTTTT
>.|TRBD1|TRBV28|16|TRBJ1-5
CASSSIDRGLNQPQHF
TGTGCCAGCAGTTCTATTGACAGGGGTTTAAATCAGCCCCAGCATTTT
>.|TRBD1|TRBV10-3|14|TRBJ1-2
CAISEETGYYGYTF
TGTGCCATCAGTGAGGAGACAGGGTACTATGGCTACACCTTC
>.|TRBD1|TRBV5-8|16|TRBJ2-5
CASSTRDRVRSETQYF
TGTGCCAGCAGCACAAGGGACAGAGTGAGGTCAGAGACCCAGTACTTC
>.|.|TRBV7-9|14|TRBJ1-1
CASSLVVEGAEAFF
TGTGCCAGCAGCTTAGTAGTGGAGGGGGCTGAAGCTTTCTTT
>.|.|TRBV30|12|TRBJ1-2
CAWTQGNYGYTF
TGTGCCTGGACACAGGGCAACTATGGCTACACCTTC
>.|.|TRBV6-6|12|TRBJ2-7
CASSYLHDEQYF
TGTGCCAGCAGTTATCTGCATGACGAGCAGTACTTC
>.|TRBD1|TRBV5-6|15|TRBJ1-1
CASSVDRGTYTEAFF
TGTGCCAGCAGCGTCGACAGGGGTACGTACACTGAAGCTTTCTTT
>.|.|TRBV28|13|TRBJ1-2
CASSLLGFYGYTF
TGTGCCAGCAGTTTATTGGGGTTCTATGGCTACACCTTC
>once|TRBD2|TRBV2|14|TRBJ2-7
CASSEGVSGSTEYF
TGTGCCAGCAGTGAAGGGGTTAGCGGGAGTACTGAGTACTTC
>.|TRBD2|TRBV18|15|TRBJ2-7
CASSPPGGSENEQYF
TGTGCCAGCTCCCCGCCGGGGGGAAGCGAGAACGAGCAGTACTTC
>.|.|TRBV2|14|TRBJ2-3
CASRGNGAGDTQYF
TGTGCCAGCAGAGGGAATGGAGCGGGAGATACGCAGTATTTT
>.|.|TRBV5-1|14|TRBJ2-7
CASSYDYTSYEQYF
TGCGCCAGCAGTTACGACTACACGTCCTACGAGCAGTACTTC
>.|TRBD1|TRBV15|12|TRBJ2-7
CATGTDPYEQYF
TGTGCCACCGGGACAGACCCCTACGAGCAGTACTTC
>.|.|TRBV9|16|TRBJ2-7
CASSVGEGLASYEQYF
TGTGCCAGCAGCGTAGGAGAGGGACTGGCCTCCTACGAGCAGTACTTC
>.|TRBD2|TRBV18|17|TRBJ2-2
CASSPLSSGRSAGELFF
TGTGCCAGCTCACCACTTTCGAGCGGGAGATCCGCCGGGGAGCTGTTTTTT
>.|.|TRBV19|12|TRBJ2-2
CASSMYSGELFF
TGTGCCAGTAGTATGTACAGCGGGGAGCTGTTTTTT
>.|.|TRBV5-1|14|TRBJ2-1
CASSLDTVYNEQFF
TGCGCCAGCAGCTTGGATACAGTATACAATGAGCAGTTCTTC
>.|.|TRBV14|16|TRBJ2-1
CASSRGLPRSYNEQFF
TGTGCCAGCAGCCGTGGGCTCCCACGCTCCTACAATGAGCAGTTCTTC
>.|TRBD2|TRBV6-4|15|TRBJ2-2
CASSNKGLDTGELFF
TGTGCCAGCAGCAATAAGGGACTAGACACCGGGGAGCTGTTTTTT
>.|.|TRBV27|17|TRBJ2-4
CASSLSGGWRPGDIQYF
TGTGCCAGCAGTTTATCGGGGGGCTGGAGGCCCGGGGACATTCAGTACTTC
>.|.|TRBV7-9|15|TRBJ2-7
CASSLRELSSYEQYF
TGTGCCAGCAGCTTAAGGGAGCTAAGCTCCTACGAGCAGTACTTC
>.|TRBD1|TRBV6-5|13|TRBJ2-7
CASSRQGYYEQYF
TGTGCCAGCAGCCGACAGGGATACTACGAGCAGTACTTC
>.|.|TRBV5-1|16|TRBJ2-5
CASSSLGGGRQETQYF
TGCGCCAGCAGCTCTCTTGGGGGAGGAAGGCAAGAGACCCAGTACTTC
>.|TRBD2|TRBV28|16|TRBJ2-1
CASRLPSGRGVNEQFF
TGTGCCAGCAGACTACCGAGCGGGAGGGGGGTCAATGAGCAGTTCTTC
>.|.|TRBV18|14|TRBJ1-1
CASSPPPLSTEAFF
TGTGCCAGCTCACCACCGCCTCTTTCGACTGAAGCTTTCTTT
>.|.|TRBV18|14|TRBJ1-1
CASSLSVMNTEAFF
TGTGCCAGCTCACTTTCAGTAATGAACACTGAAGCTTTCTTT
>.|TRBD1|TRBV6-5|13|TRBJ1-2
CASSYTTGGGYTF
TGTGCCAGCAGTTACACCACAGGGGGTGGCTACACCTTC
>.|TRBD2|TRBV27|16|TRBJ2-1
CASYPAGGGGSNEQFF
TGTGCCAGCTACCCTGCGGGAGGCGGGGGGTCGAATGAGCAGTTCTTC
>.|TRBD2|TRBV2|15|TRBJ2-3
CASSERRLATDTQYF
TGTGCCAGCAGTGAAAGGAGACTAGCTACAGATACGCAGTATTTT
>.|TRBD1|TRBV18|18|TRBJ1-5
CASSPKQGTGGAGQPQHF
TGTGCCAGCTCACCGAAACAAGGCACAGGGGGCGCGGGTCAGCCCCAGCATTTT
>.|TRBD1|TRBV4-3|13|TRBJ1-4
CASSRGRGKKLFF
TGCGCCAGCAGCCGCGGCAGGGGGAAAAAACTGTTTTTT
>.|.|TRBV9|12|TRBJ2-7
CASSVFDDEQYF
TGTGCCAGCAGCGTATTTGACGACGAGCAGTACTTC
>.|TRBD1|TRBV23-1|15|TRBJ2-7
CARPSGTGEIYEQYF
TGCGCCAGACCCTCCGGGACAGGGGAGATCTACGAGCAGTACTTC
>.|.|TRBV19|13|TRBJ1-2
CASSIVDSFGYTF
TGTGCCAGTAGTATAGTCGACAGTTTTGGCTACACCTTC
>.|.|TRBV30|13|TRBJ1-5
CAWGRDSNQPQHF
TGTGCCTGGGGGAGAGATAGCAATCAGCCCCAGCATTTT
>.|.|TRBV30|10|TRBJ1-1
CASVGVRAFF
TGTGCCTCCGTGGGGGTAAGGGCTTTCTTT
>.|.|TRBV11-2|14|TRBJ2-7
CASSPTGLTGEQYF
TGTGCCAGCAGCCCAACCGGCCTCACAGGCGAGCAGTACTTC
>.|.|TRBV28|14|TRBJ2-2
CASRVSSTPGELFF
TGTGCCAGCCGCGTCAGTTCAACTCCCGGGGAGCTGTTTTTT
>.|.|TRBV23-1|16|TRBJ2-1
CASSQPRDPSYNEQFF
TGCGCCAGCAGTCAACCCAGGGACCCCTCCTACAATGAGCAGTTCTTC
>.|.|TRBV7-2|17|TRBJ2-3
CASSLEGAGDSTDTQYF
TGTGCCAGCAGCTTAGAGGGGGCGGGAGATAGCACAGATACGCAGTATTTT
>.|.|TRBV5-5|14|TRBJ2-2
CASSTTTGPGELFF
TGTGCCAGCAGCACCACTACAGGGCCCGGGGAGCTGTTTTTT
>.|.|TRBV18|15|TRBJ1-5
CASSSYREGDQPQHF
TGTGCCAGCTCATCGTACAGGGAAGGGGATCAGCCCCAGCATTTT
>.|TRBD2|TRBV5-4|14|TRBJ2-7
CASSLAGGLYEQYF
TGTGCCAGCAGCTTGGCGGGAGGGCTCTACGAGCAGTACTTC